A single sample is the source of the 10 T cell receptor beta chains below, sequenced in a study of read filtering for tumor transcriptome and immune sequencing. Molecular barcoded adaptors covering alpha/delta and beta/gamma chains were used on approximately 400 ng RNA. TCRdb redid the calling of the reads with MiXCR, one entry per CDR3 protein. The sample lists 15,000 to 20,000 distinct CDR3 sequences, roughly 23% occurring once. Specimen: a population of CD138-negative cells sorted from bone marrow. The receptors stem from a donor at least 40 years old with multiple myeloma.

By share, this clonotype counts as medium-sized. This chain uses TRBV14 with TRBJ1-6; D unresolved. The CDR3 loop spans 12 amino acids. V was trimmed by 1 base and J by 9 bases, leaving 4 bases between them. Germline CDR1 reads SGHDN; CDR2 reads FVKESK. For the CDR3, the DNA is TGTGCCAGCAGCCAAGGTCCTTCACCCCTCCACTTT. This codes for CASSQGPSPLHF.

This clonotype was detected many times. V gene TRBV9 combines with J gene TRBJ2-1, with 8 bases identical to TRBD1. This CDR3 has 14 amino acids. Germline trimming cut 1 base from V and 7 bases from J; bases unmatched to any gene: 4. Germline V lookup: CDR1 SGDLS, CDR2 YYNGEE. The CDR3 DNA is TGTGCCAGCAGCGTAAGGACAGGGAATAATGAGCAGTTCTTC. It encodes CASSVRTGNNEQFF.

About this clonotype: Just one base apart from a much larger clone, this may be a read error. The chain recombines TRBV6-4 with TRBJ2-2; 10 bases agree with TRBD2. This CDR3 is 16 amino acids long. Germline V gene lookup returns CDR1 MRHNA and CDR2 SNTAGT. V trimming: 5 bases; J trimming: 8 bases; junction bases outside the gene matches: 11. The CDR3 bases are TGTGCCAGCAGTAATATTAGCGGGAGGCCGTCGGGGGAGCTGTTTTTT. Its translation is CASSNISGRPSGELFF.

This clonotype came up many times. Here the CDR3 DNA reads TGTGCCAGCAGCTTAAAGACTACGTGGGGCAATGAGCAGTTCTTC. It codes for CASSLKTTWGNEQFF. V gene TRBV7-3 combines with J gene TRBJ2-1, with TRBD2 as a possible D gene (5 bases). The V gene lost 1 base and the J gene lost 6 bases, with 13 bases spanning the gap. CDR3 length: 15 amino acids. Germline V gene sequence: CDR1 SGHTA, CDR2 FQGTGA.

A note on this clonotype: A much larger clone lies a single base off, so this may be a read error. V and J are TRBV11-1 and TRBJ2-5; TRBD1 is a possible D gene (5 bases). The germline V gene has CDR1 SGHAT and CDR2 FQDESV (reference sequence). The CDR3 loop spans 15 amino acids. For the CDR3, the DNA is TGTGCCGGCAGCTTAGACGCGACAGACTGGGAGACCCAGTACTTC. This translates into CAGSLDATDWETQYF.

This clonotype was picked up many times. The V gene is TRBV29-1, the J gene TRBJ1-2; D is perhaps TRBD1 (5 bases). The CDR3 totals 15 residues. In germline, CDR1 is SQVTM, CDR2 ANQGSEA. The CDR3 region has the DNA TGCAGTAGTTATGGCAGGGAGAGTGAGGGCTATGGCTACACCTTC. It yields the protein CSSYGRESEGYGYTF.

The count of this clonotype is one. Just one base apart from a much larger clone, this may be a read error. The rearrangement links TRBV18 to TRBJ2-1, with D unresolved. The CDR3 runs 13 residues. Germline V lookup: CDR1 KGHSH, CDR2 LQKENI. This chain's CDR3 is CASSLAVTNEQCF. Written as DNA, the CDR3 is TGTGCCAGCTCACTGGCCGTAACGAATGAGCAGTGCTTC.

Of note for this clonotype: A read error is possible here, since a much larger clone lies one base away. The chain couples TRBV15 to TRBJ2-6, with D possibly being TRBD1 (5 bases). The CDR3 contains 16 residues. Germline V gene lookup returns CDR1 LNHNV and CDR2 YYDKDF (reference sequence). CDR3 amino acids: CATSKSGESGANVPTF. The CDR3 DNA sequence: TGTGCCACCAGCAAATCAGGAGAGTCTGGGGCCAACGTCCCGACTTTC.

A remark on this clonotype: This sequence may be a read error, since a much larger clone differs from it by one base. The rearrangement uses TRBV4-1 and TRBJ2-3; D might be TRBD2 (6 bases). CDR3 length equals 16 residues. V lost 1 base and J lost 4, with 15 bases in between. Germline CDR1 is MGHRA and CDR2 is YSYEKL. CDR3 sequence (DNA): TGCGCCAGCAGCCAAGCCCTAGCGAGAGGGTCAGATACGCAGTATTTT. It encodes CASSQALARGSDTQYF.

At least ten counts were recorded for this clonotype. The chain has TRBV28 and TRBJ2-1; perhaps TRBD2 as D (6 bases). Germline CDR1 reads MDHEN; CDR2 reads SYDVKM. The CDR3 runs to 16 residues. The V end was cut by 8 bases, the J end by 4 bases, with 21 bases between. The CDR3, as DNA: TGTGCCAGCCACCCCAACGGACCGGGAGAGTACAATGAGCAGTTCTTC. This encodes CASHPNGPGEYNEQFF.